The 30 T cell receptor beta chains presented below share a single source sample, sequenced in a study of CD8+CD57+ T cells in acquired aplastic anemia. Genomic DNA constituted the template upon which TCR beta VDJ and CDR3 profiling was performed. TCRdb processed the reads anew with MiXCR; each CDR3 protein has one entry. This table has some 140,000 distinct CDR3 sequences, 41% appearing once. Specimen: sorted CD4+, CD8+, or CD8+CD57+ T cells (not recorded which) from PBMCs. Receptors were obtained from a human donor in good health, serving as a control.

With regard to this clonotype: One base away lies a much larger clone, so this may be a sequencing read error. The gene calls are TRBV12-3 or TRBV12-4 and TRBJ1-4; no clear D gene. The ends were cut back, 1 base at V and 8 bases at J, with 8 bases in the middle. CDR3 length: 13 residues. DNA for the CDR3: TGTGCCAGCAGTTTAGTGAGGCAAGAAAAACTGTTTTTT. Amino acid sequence: CASSLVRQEKLFF.

The rearrangement joins TRBV2 to TRBJ1-1; D remains unclear. Trimming stripped 6 bases from V and 1 base from J, with 12 bases between. This CDR3 is built from 14 residues. Germline V gene lookup returns CDR1 SNHLY and CDR2 FYNNEI. The CDR3 sequence is CASSGRTANTEAFF. CDR3 bases: TGTGCCAGCAGCGGCAGGACGGCGAACACTGAAGCTTTCTTT.

With respect to this clonotype: Given the absence of the conserved phenylalanine or tryptophan at the CDR3 end, a read error is likely. V usage is TRBV30 and J usage is TRBJ1-1; D ambiguous. The germline V gene has CDR1 GTSNPN and CDR2 SVGIG (reference sequence). Trimming took 3 bases from V and 5 from J, leaving 7 bases between them. This CDR3 is built from 11 residues. The CDR3 coding sequence is TGTGCCTGGAGGGAGGTGACTGAAGCTTTCTCT. It specifies CAWREVTEAFS.

The chain joins TRBV24-1 to TRBJ2-7, with a weak D call TRBD1 (6 bases). CDR3 size: 14 residues. The V gene lost 0 bases and the J gene lost 4 bases, with 9 bases spanning the gap. In germline, CDR1 is KGHDR, CDR2 SFDVKD. CDR3: CATSDLWTAYEQYV. CDR3 nucleotides: TGTGCCACCAGTGATTTGTGGACAGCGTACGAGCAGTACGTC.

The chain couples TRBV24-1 to TRBJ1-6; no clear D. There are 15 residues in the CDR3. CDR1 and CDR2 from the germline V gene are KGHDR and SFDVKD. V was pared by 3 bases and J by 7 bases, with 12 bases between. CDR3 sequence reads: CATSDLAGFNSPLHF. In nucleotides, the CDR3 is TGTGCCACCAGTGATCTAGCGGGGTTCAATTCACCCCTCCACTTT.

The table lists this clonotype with a few counts. The chain has TRBV2 and TRBJ1-2, with TRBD1 as a possible D gene (5 bases). Germline V gives CDR1 SNHLY, CDR2 FYNNEI. The CDR3 totals 13 residues. The V and J ends lost 6 bases and 3 bases respectively, with 11 bases between them. The CDR3 sequence is CASRIQTDYGYTF. In DNA, the CDR3 is TGTGCCAGCAGGATACAGACAGACTATGGCTACACCTTC.

The table lists this clonotype with many counts. The junction departs from the called germline gene at one end, perhaps through a read error. The chain is built from TRBV19 and TRBJ2-3, with D possibly TRBD2 on 6 matching bases. Germline-derived CDR1 and CDR2 are LNHDA and SQIVND (reference sequence). This CDR3 has 15 residues. The CDR3 DNA is TGTGCCAGCAGTAGCGGCGGGGCTAGCACAGATACGCAGTATTTT. Its protein product is CASSSGGASTDTQYF.

This clonotype appeared many times. The V and J genes are TRBV10-2 and TRBJ2-7; 9 nucleotides match TRBD1. The CDR3 consists of 15 residues. Germline trimming cut 5 bases from V and 3 bases from J; bases unmatched to any gene: 8. CDR1 and CDR2 from the germline V gene are WSHSY and SAAADI. The CDR3 protein is CASSYSRTGVYEQYF. The CDR3 region has the DNA TGCGCCAGCAGTTACTCGCGGACAGGGGTCTACGAGCAGTACTTC.

This clonotype was seen a handful of times. J is TRBJ1-5 and V is TRBV2; D unresolved. With 9 bases removed from V and 5 bases from J, the gap between germline ends came to 11 bases. Germline CDR1 reads SNHLY; CDR2 reads FYNNEI. This CDR3 spans 12 amino acids. The CDR3 DNA sequence: TGTGCCAGATATACAGATTATCAGCCCCAGCATTTT. Its protein is CARYTDYQPQHF.

The J gene is TRBJ2-7, the V gene TRBV2, with 7 bases identical to TRBD1. CDR1 is SNHLY, CDR2 FYNNEI, per germline. V trimming: 6 bases; J trimming: 4 bases; junction bases outside the gene matches: 9. This CDR3 has 14 residues. DNA of the CDR3: TGTGCCAGCAGGGGGGTTGAGGGGGCTTACGAGCAGTACTTC. Amino acids: CASRGVEGAYEQYF.

In its sample, this clonotype was seen many times. The rearrangement joins TRBV7-2 to TRBJ1-2, with a tentative D call TRBD1 (6 bases). The length of the CDR3 is 13 residues. Trimming shortened V by 5 bases and J by 1 base, and 8 bases separated the two germline ends. The germline V gene has CDR1 SGHTA and CDR2 FQGNSA. CDR3 residues: CASSPDSNYGYTF. As DNA, the CDR3 is TGTGCCAGCAGCCCGGACAGTAACTATGGCTACACCTTC.

Regarding this clonotype: A much larger clone sits a single nucleotide away, making a read error possible. The chain is built from TRBV9 and TRBJ2-3; either TRBD1 or TRBD2 may fit D (6 bases each). This CDR3 contains 14 residues. Germline CDR1 SGDLS, CDR2 YYNGEE. CDR3 nucleotides: TGTGCCAGCAGGGTAGGGGGGCTCACAGATACGCAGTATTTT. Amino acid sequence: CASRVGGLTDTQYF.

This chain joins TRBV10-3 and TRBJ2-5; no clear D. This CDR3 comprises 13 residues. Germline CDR1 is ENHRY and CDR2 is SYGVKD. Trimming shortened V by 5 bases and J by 5 bases, and 12 bases separated the two germline ends. The CDR3, as DNA: TGTGCCATCAGTCGAACCGCCGGGGAGACCCAGTACTTC. It yields the protein CAISRTAGETQYF.

This chain links TRBV28 with TRBJ2-3; 9 nucleotides agree with TRBD1. This CDR3 comprises 13 residues. Germline V lookup: CDR1 MDHEN, CDR2 SYDVKM. The CDR3, as DNA: TGTGCTTCGGACAGGGGCGGGACAGATACGCAGTATTTT. This translates into CASDRGGTDTQYF.

In regard to this clonotype: A much larger clone lies one base from this, so it may be a read error. The chain links TRBV27 to TRBJ1-2; possibly TRBD1 for D (6 bases). Trimming removed 5 bases from V and 8 bases from J, with 24 bases in between. The length of the CDR3 is 16 residues. Germline-derived CDR1 and CDR2 are MNHEY and SMNVEV (reference sequence). The CDR3 spells CASSLGSGREGGGYTF. The CDR3 DNA follows: TGTGCCAGCAGTCTTGGCTCCGGCAGGGAAGGGGGAGGCTACACCTTC.

J is TRBJ1-3 and V is TRBV7-9, with TRBD1 as a possible D gene (5 bases). Germline lookup yields CDR1 SEHNR and CDR2 FQNEAQ (reference sequence). With 7 bases removed from V and 2 bases from J, the gap between germline ends came to 15 bases. There are 15 residues in the CDR3. The CDR3 DNA is TGTGCCAGCACCCCGGGTACGGGGGCTGGAAACACCATATATTTT. It translates to CASTPGTGAGNTIYF.

Comments on this clonotype: The missing conserved phenylalanine or tryptophan at the end of this CDR3 makes a read error likely. The limits of the CDR3 on the DNA are not certain, so only TCRdb's listed CDR3 is given. The chain recombines TRBV3-1 with TRBJ1-1; TRBD1 is the table's D call, not checked against the DNA. The CDR3 spans 11 residues, counting both ends. Per the germline V gene, CDR1 is LGHDT and CDR2 is YNNKEL (reference sequence). CDR3 in amino acids: CASSQRTGAFS.

About this clonotype itself: A much larger clone lies a single base off, so this may be a read error. The rearrangement uses TRBV11-3 and TRBJ1-1; no reliable D call. Germline-derived CDR1 and CDR2 are SGHNT and YENEEA. The CDR3 extends over 14 amino acids. The CDR3 nucleotides are TGTGCCAGCAGCTTATTCGATATGAACACTGGAGCTTTCTTT. Residues: CASSLFDMNTGAFF.

J is TRBJ1-1 and V is TRBV19; possibly TRBD1 for D (6 bases). The ends were cut back, 10 bases at V and 0 bases at J, with 18 bases in the middle. The germline CDR1 and CDR2 sequences are LNHDA and SQIVND (reference sequence). This CDR3 region has 15 residues. CDR3 nucleotides: TGTGCCACCCAGTGGGACACGAAATTGAACACTGAAGCTTTCTTT. It encodes CATQWDTKLNTEAFF.

V usage is TRBV19 and J usage is TRBJ2-1, with D possibly being TRBD2 (5 bases). Trimming shortened V by 9 bases and J by 4 bases, and 22 bases separated the two germline ends. The CDR3 is made up of 16 amino acids. Germline assignment: CDR1 LNHDA and CDR2 SQIVND (reference sequence). The CDR3 DNA is TGTGCCAGACACCCGTCCGGGAACACTTTATACAATGAGCAGTTCTTC. Amino acid sequence: CARHPSGNTLYNEQFF.

This clonotype was seen at least ten times. An end of the junction does not agree with germline; a read error may underlie this. The V call is TRBV5-1, the J call TRBJ2-1; TRBD2 matches at 10 bases. Germline values: CDR1 SGHRS, CDR2 YFSETQ. CDR3 size: 14 residues. The CDR3 spells CASRLGSGGPEQFF. For the CDR3, the DNA is TGCGCCAGCAGGTTGGGTAGCGGGGGGCCGGAGCAGTTCTTC.

This sequence joins TRBV15 and TRBJ2-7; 13 bases match TRBD2. Germline assignment: CDR1 LNHNV and CDR2 YYDKDF (reference sequence). The V segment lost 3 bases and the J segment 5 bases; nucleotides outside the gene matches: 10. CDR3 length: 17 amino acids. In DNA form, the CDR3 reads TGTGCCACCAGCAGTGCTAGAGTAGGGACTAGCGGGAACGAGCAGTACTTC. Protein: CATSSARVGTSGNEQYF.

This clonotype was recorded many times. The V call is TRBV24-1, the J call TRBJ1-2; TRBD1 aligns across 7 bases. The V and J ends lost 4 bases and 8 bases, in that order; junction bases with no gene match: 9. Per germline, CDR1 KGHDR and CDR2 SFDVKD. The CDR3 spans 14 residues. The CDR3 sequence is CATSETRTGSGYTF. CDR3 bases: TGTGCCACCAGTGAGACGAGGACAGGCTCCGGCTACACCTTC.

The chain links TRBV20-1 to TRBJ2-5; TRBD2 matches 9 bases. CDR1 and CDR2 (germline): DFQATT, SNEGSKA (reference sequence). The CDR3 length is 14 residues. V was clipped by 6 bases and J by 1 base; unmatched bases: 6. CDR3 sequence reads: CSASVTSGQETQYF. The CDR3 nucleotides read TGCAGTGCATCCGTGACTAGCGGCCAAGAGACCCAGTACTTC.

The chain couples TRBV25-1 to TRBJ2-1; 8 bases align to TRBD2. The germline CDR1 and CDR2 sequences are MGHDK and SYGVNS. This CDR3 comprises 18 residues. With 7 bases clipped from V and 8 bases from J, the junction kept 22 bases outside the gene matches. CDR3 sequence (DNA): TGTGCCAGCATGGGGGTCGGGATACGGCGGGGGGCCAGCGATGAGCAGTTCTTC. As protein: CASMGVGIRRGASDEQFF. The whole variable domain, remainder taken from reference TRBV25-1 and TRBJ2-1, is EADIYQTPRYLVIGTGKKITLECSQTMGHDKMYWYQQDPGMELHLIHYSYGVNSTEKGDLSSESTVSRIRTEHFPLTLESARPSHTSQYLCASMGVGIRRGASDEQFFGPGTRLTVL.

This clonotype was counted only a few times. No conserved phenylalanine or tryptophan is present at the end of the CDR3, so a read error is the likely explanation. The rearrangement links TRBV7-2 to TRBJ2-1; tentatively, D is TRBD2 (6 bases). Deletions cut 3 bases from V and 5 bases from J, with 14 bases between. Per the germline V gene, CDR1 is SGHTA and CDR2 is FQGNSA. The CDR3 is made up of 15 amino acids. The CDR3 nucleotides are TGTGCCAGCAGCTTGGCCCAGCGGAGGGACAATGAGCAGTTCCTC. Protein: CASSLAQRRDNEQFL.

This clonotype was counted many times. This chain links TRBV7-8 with TRBJ2-2; a possible D gene is TRBD1 (6 bases). The CDR3 sequence is 14 residues long. V lost 4 bases and J lost 6, with 12 bases in between. Germline CDR1 and CDR2: SGHVS and FQNEAQ. CDR3 protein: CASSSRKGAGELFF. DNA of the CDR3: TGTGCCAGCAGCTCGCGGAAGGGGGCCGGGGAGCTGTTTTTT.

The chain couples TRBV2 to TRBJ1-2, with D perhaps matching TRBD1 (5 bases). CDR1 SNHLY and CDR2 FYNNEI come from the germline V gene. This CDR3 comprises 14 residues. V lost 6 bases and J 5 bases, leaving 16 bases between the germline ends. The DNA for the CDR3 is TGTGCCAGCAGCTCGCCGGGACTGAGTTATGGCTACACCTTC. Translation gives CASSSPGLSYGYTF.

The chain carries TRBV29-1 and TRBJ2-7; D could derive from TRBD1 or TRBD2 (5 bases each). Germline V gives CDR1 SQVTM, CDR2 ANQGSEA. Between the trimmed V and J ends, which lost 4 bases and 4 bases, there was a span of 17 bases. The CDR3 covers 14 residues. The CDR3 DNA is TGCAGCGTTGCTCCGGGACGAGAATTTTACGAGCAGTACTTC. It encodes CSVAPGREFYEQYF.

This chain connects TRBV20-1 to TRBJ2-7; TRBD1 matches 8 bases. Looked up from germline, CDR1 is DFQATT and CDR2 is SNEGSKA (reference sequence). With 0 bases clipped from V and 4 bases from J, the junction kept 5 bases outside the gene matches. The CDR3 loop spans 14 amino acids. Here the CDR3 DNA reads TGCAGTGCTAGAGATAGACAGGGGCGTTACGAGCAGTACTTC. Translating it yields CSARDRQGRYEQYF.